This T cell receptor beta chain came from a study of response to subunit inactivated influenza vaccine. This clonotype occurred once. The antigen remains undetermined. This CDR3 has 14 residues. Looked up from germline, CDR1 is MNHEY and CDR2 is SVGEGT. The V segment lost 5 bases and the J segment 6 bases; nucleotides outside the gene matches: 5. TCRdb independently ran MiXCR on the RT-PCR reads; one entry per CDR3 protein. The sample has some 500,000 distinct CDR3 sequences, 25% seen once. Study results and caveats: The study's authors posited that every seasonal influenza vaccination enlists few new T cells.

The source was CD4+ T cells sorted from PBMCs, collected 5 days after vaccination. The TCR was taken from a man aged 50 or older who received an inactivated influenza vaccine. The chain links TRBV6-2 or TRBV6-3 to TRBJ2-7, with TRBD2 matching 12 bases. CDR3 sequence (DNA): TGTGCCAGCAGTCAGACTAGCGGGAGTAGCGAGCAGTACTTC. Translating gives CASSQTSGSSEQYF.